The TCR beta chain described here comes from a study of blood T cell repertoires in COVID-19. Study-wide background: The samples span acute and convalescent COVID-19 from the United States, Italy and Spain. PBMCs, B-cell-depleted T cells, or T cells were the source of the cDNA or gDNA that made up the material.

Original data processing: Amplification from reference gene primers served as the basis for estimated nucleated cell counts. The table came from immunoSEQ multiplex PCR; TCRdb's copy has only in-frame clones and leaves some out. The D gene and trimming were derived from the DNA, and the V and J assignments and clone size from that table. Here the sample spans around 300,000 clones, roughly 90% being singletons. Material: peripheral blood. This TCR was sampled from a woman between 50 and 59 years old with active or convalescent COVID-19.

The CDR3, as DNA: TGTGCCACCAGGGGGATACGGGACATTGAAGCTTTCTTT. Encoded protein: CATRGIRDIEAFF. The chain joins TRBV6-5 to TRBJ1-1, with 7 positions matching TRBD1. The CDR3 is 13 residues long. Germline values: CDR1 MNHEY, CDR2 SVGAGI. The trim removed 10 bases at V and 7 bases at J, leaving 12 bases unmatched.